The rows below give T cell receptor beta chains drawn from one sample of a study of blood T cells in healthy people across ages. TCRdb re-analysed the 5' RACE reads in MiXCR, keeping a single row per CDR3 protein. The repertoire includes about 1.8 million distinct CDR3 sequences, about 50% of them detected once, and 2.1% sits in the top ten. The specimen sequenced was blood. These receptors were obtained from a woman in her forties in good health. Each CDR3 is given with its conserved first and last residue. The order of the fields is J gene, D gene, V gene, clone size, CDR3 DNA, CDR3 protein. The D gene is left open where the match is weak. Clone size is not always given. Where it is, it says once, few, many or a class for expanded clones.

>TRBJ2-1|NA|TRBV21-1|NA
TGTGCCAGCAGCCCACGACTAGCTGTACGCTCCTACAATGAGCAGTTCTTC
CASSPRLAVRSYNEQFF
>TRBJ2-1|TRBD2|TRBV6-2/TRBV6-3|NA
TGTGCCAGCAGATCAGACCGCGGGGGGCGCGCCTACAATGAGCAGTTCTTC
CASRSDRGGRAYNEQFF
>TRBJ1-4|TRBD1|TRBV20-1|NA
TGCAGTGCTAGAGCGGGGACAGGGGTTACTAATGAAAAACTGTTTTTT
CSARAGTGVTNEKLFF
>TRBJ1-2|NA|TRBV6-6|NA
TGTGCCAGCGTCACAGACTATAACTATGGCTACACCTTC
CASVTDYNYGYTF
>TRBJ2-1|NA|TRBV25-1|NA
TGTGCCAGCAGACGGGTGGGGGAGGCATACAATGAGCAGTTCTTC
CASRRVGEAYNEQFF
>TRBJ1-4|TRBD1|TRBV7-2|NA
TGTGCCAGCAGCTTAGAGGGGACAGGCACTAATGAAAAACTGTTTTTT
CASSLEGTGTNEKLFF
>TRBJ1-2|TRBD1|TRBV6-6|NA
TGTGCCAGCAGTTACCGGACAGGGGGCCCTGGGAACTATGGCTACACCTTC
CASSYRTGGPGNYGYTF
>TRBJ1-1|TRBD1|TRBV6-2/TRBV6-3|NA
TGTGCCATCGACAGGGGGGGGACTGAAGCTTTCTTT
CAIDRGGTEAFF
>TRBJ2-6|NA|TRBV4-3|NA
TGCGCCAGCAGCCAAGTTCGGGGGCCTGGGGCCAACGTCCTGACTTTC
CASSQVRGPGANVLTF
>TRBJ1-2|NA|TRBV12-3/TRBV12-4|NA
TGTGCCAGCAGCCGATTAGTACCCTATGGCTACACCTTC
CASSRLVPYGYTF
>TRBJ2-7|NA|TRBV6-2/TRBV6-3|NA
TGTGCCAGCAGTTACCAAGGGGGAAGCAATGAGCAGTACTTC
CASSYQGGSNEQYF
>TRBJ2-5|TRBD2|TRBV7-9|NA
TGTGCCAGCAGCTTTGCGGGACTAGCGGATCGGGAGACCCAGTACTTC
CASSFAGLADRETQYF
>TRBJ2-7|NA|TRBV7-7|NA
TGTGCTAGCAGCCGTGGACAGAGCTCCTACAATGAGCAGTACTTC
CASSRGQSSYNEQYF
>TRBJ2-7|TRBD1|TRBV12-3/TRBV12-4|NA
TGTGCCAGCAGTTCTCTCCGGGACAGGGGCTCCTACGAGCAGTACTTC
CASSSLRDRGSYEQYF
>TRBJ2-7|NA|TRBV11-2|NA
TGTGCCAGCAGCCCCGACTCGACGGGGGAGCAGTACTTC
CASSPDSTGEQYF
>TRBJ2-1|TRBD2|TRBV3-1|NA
TGTGCCAGCAGTCAGGGACTAGCGAGGGGGCCCTACAATGAGCAGTTCTTC
CASSQGLARGPYNEQFF
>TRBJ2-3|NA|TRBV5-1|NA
TGCGCCAGCAGCTTGGTGCAGGGGTCCACAGATACGCAGTATTTT
CASSLVQGSTDTQYF
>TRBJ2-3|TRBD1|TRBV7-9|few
TGTGCCAGCAGCTTAATGGACAGGTCGGATATGGATACGCAGTATTTT
CASSLMDRSDMDTQYF
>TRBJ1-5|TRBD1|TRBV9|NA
TGTGCCAGCAGCGCGACAGGGGTGGGTCAGCCCCAGCATTTT
CASSATGVGQPQHF
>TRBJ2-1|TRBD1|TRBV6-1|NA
TGTGCCACCCATGGGACAGACCTTACCTACAATGAGCAGTTCTTC
CATHGTDLTYNEQFF
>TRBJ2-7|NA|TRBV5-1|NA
TGCGCCAGCAGCGTGTCCGGGGTAAATCGCGAGCAGTACTTC
CASSVSGVNREQYF
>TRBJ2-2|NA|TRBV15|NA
TGTGCCACCACGTACACCGGGGAGCTGTTTTTT
CATTYTGELFF
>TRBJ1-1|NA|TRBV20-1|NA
TGCAGTGCTCCCTCAAACCTGGCTTTCTTT
CSAPSNLAFF
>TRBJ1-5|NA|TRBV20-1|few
TGCAGTGCAGGCGGACACGATCAGCCCCAGCATTTT
CSAGGHDQPQHF
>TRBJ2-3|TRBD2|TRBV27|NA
TGTGCCAGCAGTTTATTAGAGACTAGCGGGCCCCATACGCAGTATTTT
CASSLLETSGPHTQYF
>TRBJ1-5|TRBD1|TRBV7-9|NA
TGTGCCAGCAGTCTTTCCCAGGGGGCGCGTAATCAGCCCCAGCATTTT
CASSLSQGARNQPQHF
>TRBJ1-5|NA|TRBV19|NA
TGTGCCAGTAGTATTGAAGGGGTGCCTTATAGCAATCAGCCCCAGCATTTT
CASSIEGVPYSNQPQHF
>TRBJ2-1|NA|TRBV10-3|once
TGTGCCATGCTCAAGAATGAGCAGTTCTTC
CAMLKNEQFF